One sample yielded the 25 T cell receptor beta chains listed below, sequenced in a study of Ad26.COV2.S vaccination and SARS-CoV-2 variants (dated by TCRdb to about 2021). Libraries were constructed by the immunoSEQ multiplex PCR assay. Not all clones reach the TCRdb copy of this immuneACCESS table, which keeps in-frame sequences only. Checked studies attribute under half of the gap to unresolved V genes and leave the rest unexplained. Within this sample are 300,000 to 350,000 clones, with 88% of them counted one time only. 6.4% of the sample is taken by the ten largest. Read against the paper, the sample's treatment or condition label means: approximately 18 received Ad26.COV2.S at low or high dose, single or two shots; roughly 5 received placebo; per-sample allocation not given. Repertoires of vaccine and placebo recipients were sequenced from samples collected on day 63 after the first injection.

The starting material was peripheral blood, obtained in a trial of Ad26.COV2.S vaccine versus placebo. The receptors shown here come from a person aged 18-65 years who received the Ad26.COV2.S COVID-19 vaccine or a placebo.

Details on this clone: The same CDR3 arises from other DNA sequences in this sample as well. The chain carries TRBV29-1 and TRBJ1-1; 7 bases line up with TRBD1. This CDR3 is 12 amino acids long. Unmatched junction bases numbered 3, after V lost 6 bases and J lost 2 bases. Germline lookup yields CDR1 SQVTM and CDR2 ANQGSEA. CDR3 in amino acids: CSVDRRNTEAFF. The CDR3 DNA is TGCAGCGTGGACAGGAGAAACACTGAAGCTTTCTTT.

The rearrangement links TRBV3-1 (or the pseudogene TRBV3-2) to TRBJ2-7, with D perhaps being TRBD1 or TRBD2 (6 bases each). Germline lookup yields CDR1 LGHDT and CDR2 YNNKEL (reference sequence). The CDR3 loop spans 15 amino acids. The V end lost 3 bases, the J end lost 2 bases, and 14 bases lay between the germline ends. CDR3 residues: CASSQRGTYAYEQYF. The CDR3 region has the DNA TGTGCCAGCAGCCAGAGGGGGACTTACGCCTACGAGCAGTACTTC.

V is TRBV5-1 and J is TRBJ2-7; 9 bases line up with TRBD2. This CDR3 spans 15 amino acids. V was clipped by 4 bases and J by 5 bases; unmatched bases: 10. Germline V gene lookup returns CDR1 SGHRS and CDR2 YFSETQ. The CDR3 region has the DNA TGCGCCAGCAGCCCCGGAGGGACTAGCTTTGACGAGCAGTACTTC. This gives the protein CASSPGGTSFDEQYF.

In DNA, the CDR3 is TGTGCCAGCAGCCAAATCGGTTTCAGCGGTTACACAGATACGCAGTATTTT. Residues: CASSQIGFSGYTDTQYF. The rearrangement joins TRBV14 to TRBJ2-3; D might be TRBD2 (5 bases). Germline-derived CDR1 and CDR2 are SGHDN and FVKESK. V was pared by 2 bases and J by 2 bases, with 17 bases between. The CDR3 contains 17 residues.

V and J are TRBV6-2 or TRBV6-3 and TRBJ2-7, with 8 positions matching TRBD1. The length of the CDR3 is 18 residues. Germline CDR1 is MNHEY and CDR2 is SVGEGT. V was clipped by 2 bases and J by 5 bases; unmatched bases: 17. CDR3 sequence: CASSYEAGTGYSSHEQYF. DNA for the CDR3: TGTGCCAGCAGTTACGAAGCCGGGACAGGCTACTCTTCCCACGAGCAGTACTTC.

The gene calls are TRBV10-3 and TRBJ1-5, with TRBD1 matching over 8 bases. J lost 1 base, V lost 4 bases, and 3 bases had no gene match. The CDR3 covers 15 residues. Germline lookup yields CDR1 ENHRY and CDR2 SYGVKD. This chain's CDR3 is CAISGDRRSNQPQHF. DNA of the CDR3: TGTGCCATCAGTGGGGACAGGAGGAGCAATCAGCCCCAGCATTTT.

The chain carries TRBV6-4 and TRBJ2-3, with 7 bases that match TRBD2. With V trimmed by 6 bases and J by 6 bases, 12 bases remained unmatched. The CDR3 length is 15 residues. The germline CDR1 and CDR2 sequences are MRHNA and SNTAGT. This CDR3 reads CASSQETSPRDTQYF. CDR3 nucleotides: TGTGCCAGCAGCCAGGAGACTAGCCCTCGGGATACGCAGTATTTT.

V and J are TRBV27 and TRBJ1-1; D perhaps matches TRBD1 (6 bases). The CDR3 is made up of 14 amino acids. The germline CDR1 and CDR2 sequences are MNHEY and SMNVEV (reference sequence). V lost 5 bases and J 4 bases, leaving 14 bases between the germline ends. CDR3 amino acids: CASSARGGTTEAFF. CDR3 DNA: TGTGCCAGCAGTGCAAGAGGGGGGACCACTGAAGCTTTCTTT.

The chain carries TRBV19 and TRBJ1-1; the D is unclear. Germline V lookup: CDR1 LNHDA, CDR2 SQIVND (reference sequence). This CDR3 is built from 18 residues. Trimming left V 4 bases short and J 6 bases short, with 27 bases between. The DNA of the CDR3 is TGTGCCAGTAGTACGAGGCGAGGTGGTAGGGCGGGTAATTCTGAAGCTTTCTTT. It is translated as CASSTRRGGRAGNSEAFF.

The rearrangement links TRBV2 to TRBJ2-1; D unclear. With 4 bases removed from V and 2 bases from J, the gap between germline ends came to 9 bases. CDR1 SNHLY and CDR2 FYNNEI come from the germline V gene. This CDR3 contains 14 residues. The chain's CDR3 is CASSALAAYNEQFF. The CDR3 DNA reads TGTGCCAGCAGTGCTCTGGCGGCCTACAATGAGCAGTTCTTC. Combining the CDR3 with reference TRBV2 and TRBJ2-1 gives the whole variable domain EPEVTQTPSHQVTQMGQEVILRCVPISNHLYFYWYRQILGQKVEFLVSFYNNEISEKSEIFDDQFSVERPDGSNFTLKIRSTKLEDSAMYFCASSALAAYNEQFFGPGTRLTVL.

The V and J genes are TRBV7-6 and TRBJ1-1; 7 positions match TRBD1. The CDR3 length is 13 residues. Looked up from germline, CDR1 is SGHVS and CDR2 is FNYEAQ. J gave up 5 bases and V 5 bases, and 5 bases lay outside the gene matches. Here the CDR3 reads CASSKDRPTEAFF. The CDR3 DNA reads TGTGCCAGCAGCAAGGACAGGCCGACTGAAGCTTTCTTT.

The chain links TRBV19 to TRBJ1-5; the D is unclear. The CDR3 covers 13 residues. Germline assignment: CDR1 LNHDA and CDR2 SQIVND (reference sequence). V lost 3 bases to trimming and J lost 7 bases, with 10 bases between them. The CDR3 here is CASSIYKGQPQHF. CDR3 in DNA: TGTGCCAGTAGTATTTATAAAGGACAGCCCCAGCATTTT.

The chain employs TRBV24-1 and TRBJ2-7; D is unclear. Trimming pared 6 bases from V and 4 bases from J, leaving 3 bases between. Germline V gene lookup returns CDR1 KGHDR and CDR2 SFDVKD. CDR3 length: 10 amino acids. The CDR3 loop is CATSCYEQYF. CDR3 coding DNA: TGTGCCACCAGTTGTTACGAGCAGTACTTC.

The gene calls are TRBV2 and TRBJ1-3; the D is unclear. Germline CDR1 reads SNHLY; CDR2 reads FYNNEI. The CDR3 spans 13 residues. V was clipped by 8 bases and J by 0 bases, with 8 bases between them. In DNA, the CDR3 is TGTGCCAGCCTTATAAGCTCTGGAAACACCATATATTTT. Residues: CASLISSGNTIYF.

This clone was observed once. The rearrangement uses TRBV7-6 and TRBJ1-5; D perhaps matches TRBD1 (5 bases). Germline values: CDR1 SGHVS, CDR2 FNYEAQ. The V end was cut by 1 base, the J end by 3 bases, with 7 bases between. The CDR3 consists of 14 residues. The CDR3 sequence: CASSLGGTNQPQHF. The CDR3 nucleotides are TGTGCCAGCAGCTTAGGGGGGACCAATCAGCCCCAGCATTTT. The entire variable domain, with the rest obtained from reference TRBV7-6 and TRBJ1-5, is as follows: GAGVSQSPRYKVTKRGQDVALRCDPISGHVSLYWYRQALGQGPEFLTYFNYEAQQDKSGLPNDRFSAERPEGSISTLTIQRTEQRDSAMYRCASSLGGTNQPQHFGDGTRLSIL.

The genes are TRBV7-3 and TRBJ1-2, with D maybe TRBD1 (5 bases). The CDR3 has 15 amino acids. V was shortened by 2 bases and J by 5 bases, with 15 bases between the two germline ends. CDR1 is SGHTA and CDR2 is FQGTGA in the germline V gene. In nucleotides, the CDR3 is TGTGCCAGCAGCTTAGATCGTGGGGCACGGTATGGCTACACCTTC. Its protein product is CASSLDRGARYGYTF.

This chain connects TRBV9 to TRBJ2-3; D gene uncertain. From germline, CDR1 is SGDLS and CDR2 YYNGEE. The V and J ends lost 3 bases and 3 bases respectively, with 14 bases between them. The CDR3 length is 15 residues. CDR3 DNA sequence: TGTGCCAGCAGCGCTATCTTAGACGGGACAGATACGCAGTATTTT. The encoded protein is CASSAILDGTDTQYF.

CDR3 nucleotides: TGTGCCAGCAGTGTAAGGGACGGAGTAAAGGGGCAGTACTTC. Translating gives CASSVRDGVKGQYF. The rearrangement links TRBV28 to TRBJ2-7; the D gene could be TRBD1 or TRBD2 (5 bases each). The CDR3 sequence is 14 residues long. Trimming took off 5 bases at V and 9 bases at J, with 20 bases between the two ends. CDR1 MDHEN and CDR2 SYDVKM come from the germline V gene.

The count of this clone is one. The V gene is TRBV9, the J gene TRBJ2-5; D possibly corresponds to TRBD1 (6 bases). The V gene's germline CDR1 is SGDLS and CDR2 YYNGEE. Trimming left V 0 bases short and J 2 bases short, with 8 bases between. The CDR3 is 14 amino acids. The CDR3 sequence: CASSVGRGQETQYF. The CDR3 DNA follows: TGTGCCAGCAGCGTAGGTAGGGGGCAAGAGACCCAGTACTTC.

The chain carries TRBV4-2 and TRBJ1-3, with D unclear. Between the trimmed V and J ends, which lost 0 bases and 0 bases, there was a span of 6 bases. This CDR3 has 15 amino acids. CDR1 is LGHNA, CDR2 YNFKEQ, per germline. The CDR3 region has the DNA TGTGCCAGCAGCCAAGAGGGAGCCTCTGGAAACACCATATATTTT. It codes for CASSQEGASGNTIYF.

The V gene is TRBV3-1 (or the pseudogene TRBV3-2), the J gene TRBJ2-2, with D possibly being TRBD1 (8 bases). Germline-derived CDR1 and CDR2 are LGHDT and YNNKEL (reference sequence). Trimming removed 6 bases from V and 1 base from J, with 15 bases in between. The CDR3 length is 16 residues. CDR3 amino acids: CASRNGGTGNTGELFF. The CDR3 DNA reads as TGTGCCAGCAGAAACGGGGGGACAGGGAACACCGGGGAGCTGTTTTTT.

In its sample, this clone was seen once. J is TRBJ2-3 and V is TRBV6-4, with D uncertain. CDR1 is MRHNA, CDR2 SNTAGT, per germline. V was pared by 5 bases and J by 6 bases, with 15 bases between. CDR3 length: 14 amino acids. The chain's CDR3 is CASSYYRRWDTQYF. The DNA of the CDR3 is TGTGCCAGCAGTTATTACCGACGGTGGGATACGCAGTATTTT.

The rearrangement joins TRBV5-4 to TRBJ2-7; D gene ambiguous. This CDR3 contains 12 residues. Germline assignment: CDR1 SGHNT and CDR2 YYREEE (reference sequence). V lost 4 bases and J lost 0, with 5 bases in between. The DNA of the CDR3 is TGTGCCAGCAGCCCAAGCTCCTACGAGCAGTACTTC. Translated, it gives CASSPSSYEQYF.

J is TRBJ1-1 and V is TRBV7-9, with D maybe TRBD1 (5 bases). The germline V and J ends were trimmed by 7 bases and 1 base, with 13 bases remaining between them. CDR3 length equals 14 residues. From germline, CDR1 is SEHNR and CDR2 FQNEAQ (reference sequence). CDR3 bases: TGTGCCAGCACCATTTCGGGGACGAACACTGAAGCTTTCTTT. It codes for CASTISGTNTEAFF.

A few counts support this clone. This chain connects TRBV19 to TRBJ2-7, with D uncertain. V was shortened by 0 bases and J by 0 bases, with 6 bases between the two germline ends. CDR3 length: 14 amino acids. CDR1 LNHDA and CDR2 SQIVND come from the germline V gene (reference sequence). DNA for the CDR3: TGTGCCAGTAGTATAGATCCGAGCTCCTACGAGCAGTACTTC. This gives the protein CASSIDPSSYEQYF.